This T cell receptor beta chain was obtained from a study of CD8 T cells in Susac syndrome. With random hexamers, reverse transcription was performed on about 0.5 to 1 ug of RNA. The authors amplified TCR beta CDR3 across 54 Vbeta and 13 Jbeta using immunoSEQ multiplex PCR. TCRdb redid the calling of the immunoSEQ multiplex PCR reads with MiXCR, one entry per CDR3 protein. The table lists about 200,000 distinct CDR3 sequences, approximately 94% of them singletons, with about 0.093% in the top ten. The sequenced target, TCR beta, came from blood CD8+ and CD4+ T cells. V was clipped by 4 bases and J by 6 bases, with 16 bases between them. This CDR3 has 15 amino acids.

Material for sequencing was CD4+ T cells from PBMCs. The clonotype originates from a human donor with multiple sclerosis. The chain employs TRBV12-3 or TRBV12-4 and TRBJ1-5; possibly TRBD1 for D (6 bases). In DNA, the CDR3 is TGTGCCAGCAGTTCCTCCAGGGGAGTAGGTCAGCCCCAGCATTTT. Translated, it gives CASSSSRGVGQPQHF.